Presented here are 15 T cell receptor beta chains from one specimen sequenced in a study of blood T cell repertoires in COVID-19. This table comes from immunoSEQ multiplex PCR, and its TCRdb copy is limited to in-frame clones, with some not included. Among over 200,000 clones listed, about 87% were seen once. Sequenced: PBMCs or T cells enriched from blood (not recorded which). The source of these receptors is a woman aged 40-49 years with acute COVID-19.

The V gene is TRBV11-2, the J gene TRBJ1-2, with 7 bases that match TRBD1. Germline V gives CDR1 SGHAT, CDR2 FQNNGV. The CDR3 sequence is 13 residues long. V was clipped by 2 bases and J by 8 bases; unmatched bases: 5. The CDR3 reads CASSLTGAGGYTF. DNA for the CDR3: TGTGCCAGCAGCTTAACAGGGGCGGGAGGCTACACCTTC. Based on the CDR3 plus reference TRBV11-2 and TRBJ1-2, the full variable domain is EAGVAQSPRYKIIEKRQSVAFWCNPISGHATLYWYQQILGQGPKLLIQFQNNGVVDDSQLPKDRFSAERLKGVDSTLKIQPAKLEDSAVYLCASSLTGAGGYTFGSGTRLTVV.

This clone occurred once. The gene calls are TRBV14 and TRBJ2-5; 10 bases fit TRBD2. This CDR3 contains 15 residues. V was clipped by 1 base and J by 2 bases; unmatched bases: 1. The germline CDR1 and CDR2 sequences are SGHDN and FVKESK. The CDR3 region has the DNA TGTGCCAGCAGCCAAGTGGGACTAGCGCAAGAGACCCAGTACTTC. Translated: CASSQVGLAQETQYF. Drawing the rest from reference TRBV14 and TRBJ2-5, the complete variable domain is EAGVTQFPSHSVIEKGQTVTLRCDPISGHDNLYWYRRVMGKEIKFLLHFVKESKQDESGMPNNRFLAERTGGTYSTLKVQPAELEDSGVYFCASSQVGLAQETQYFGPGTRLLVL.

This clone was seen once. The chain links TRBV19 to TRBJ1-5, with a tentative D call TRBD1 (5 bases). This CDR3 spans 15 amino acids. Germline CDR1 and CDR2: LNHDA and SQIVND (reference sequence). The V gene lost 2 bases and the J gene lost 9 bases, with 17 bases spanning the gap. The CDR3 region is CASSIPPPTDAPQHF. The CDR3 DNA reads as TGTGCCAGTAGTATACCCCCCCCGACAGACGCGCCCCAGCATTTT.

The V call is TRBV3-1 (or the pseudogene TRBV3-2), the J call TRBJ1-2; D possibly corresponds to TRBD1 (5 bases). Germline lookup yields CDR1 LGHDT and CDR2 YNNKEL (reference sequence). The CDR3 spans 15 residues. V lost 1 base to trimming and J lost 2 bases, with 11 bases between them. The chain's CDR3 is CASSQGQPINYGYTF. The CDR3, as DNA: TGTGCCAGCAGCCAAGGACAGCCTATCAACTATGGCTACACCTTC.

CDR3 nucleotide sequence: TGTGCCAGCAGCGGCTGGACTAGCGGGAGCCGTACAGATACGCAGTATTTT. Its translation: CASSGWTSGSRTDTQYF. This chain connects TRBV7-8 to TRBJ2-3; 13 positions agree with TRBD2. J lost 3 bases, V lost 5 bases, and 8 bases had no gene match. Germline V lookup: CDR1 SGHVS, CDR2 FQNEAQ. The CDR3 runs 17 residues.

The CDR3 loop is CASSLARLASSTDTQYF. The CDR3 nucleotides read TGCGCCAGCAGCTTGGCCCGACTAGCGTCAAGCACAGATACGCAGTATTTT. V gene TRBV5-1 combines with J gene TRBJ2-3; the match to TRBD2 covers 8 bases. This CDR3 has 17 amino acids. Germline assignment: CDR1 SGHRS and CDR2 YFSETQ. V shed 0 bases and J 0 bases; nucleotides not matched to a gene: 6.

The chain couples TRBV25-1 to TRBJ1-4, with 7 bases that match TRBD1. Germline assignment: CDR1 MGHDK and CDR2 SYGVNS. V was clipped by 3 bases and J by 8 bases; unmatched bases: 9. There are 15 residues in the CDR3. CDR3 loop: CASSDSGGLEEKLFF. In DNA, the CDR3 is TGTGCCAGCAGTGATTCAGGGGGACTCGAGGAAAAACTGTTTTTT.

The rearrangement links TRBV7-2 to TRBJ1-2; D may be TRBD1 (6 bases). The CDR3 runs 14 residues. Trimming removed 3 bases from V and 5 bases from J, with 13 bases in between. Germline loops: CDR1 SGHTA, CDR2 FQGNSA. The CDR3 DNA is TGTGCCAGCAGCTTCCAGGGTGGACAGTATGGCTACACCTTC. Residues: CASSFQGGQYGYTF.

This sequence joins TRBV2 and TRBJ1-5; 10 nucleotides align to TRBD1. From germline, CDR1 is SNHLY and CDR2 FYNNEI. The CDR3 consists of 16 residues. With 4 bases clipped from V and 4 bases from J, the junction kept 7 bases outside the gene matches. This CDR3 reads CASSATTGGRNQPQHF. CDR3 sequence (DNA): TGTGCCAGCAGTGCCACGACAGGGGGCAGGAATCAGCCCCAGCATTTT.

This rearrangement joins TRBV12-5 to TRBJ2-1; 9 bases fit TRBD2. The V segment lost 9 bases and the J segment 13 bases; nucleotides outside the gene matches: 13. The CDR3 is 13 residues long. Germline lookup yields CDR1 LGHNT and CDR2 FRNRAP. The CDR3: CASEPALREGQFF. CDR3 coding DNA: TGTGCTAGCGAGCCTGCCCTGCGGGAGGGCCAGTTCTTC.

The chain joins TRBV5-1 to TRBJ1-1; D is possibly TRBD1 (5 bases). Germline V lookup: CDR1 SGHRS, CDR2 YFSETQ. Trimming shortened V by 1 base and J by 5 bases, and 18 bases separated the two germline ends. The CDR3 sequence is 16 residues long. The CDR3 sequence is CASSLRSGGTKTEAFF. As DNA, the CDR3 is TGCGCCAGCAGCTTGAGAAGCGGGGGTACTAAAACTGAAGCTTTCTTT.

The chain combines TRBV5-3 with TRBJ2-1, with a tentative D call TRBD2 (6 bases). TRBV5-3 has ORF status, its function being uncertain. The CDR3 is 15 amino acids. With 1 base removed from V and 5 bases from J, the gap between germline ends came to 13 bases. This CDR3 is CARSLFLAQDNEQFF. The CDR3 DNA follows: TGTGCCAGAAGCTTGTTCCTAGCGCAAGACAATGAGCAGTTCTTC.

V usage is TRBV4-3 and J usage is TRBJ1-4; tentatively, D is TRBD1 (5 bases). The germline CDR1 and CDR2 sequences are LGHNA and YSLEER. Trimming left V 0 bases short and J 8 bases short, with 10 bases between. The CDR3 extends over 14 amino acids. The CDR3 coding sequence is TGCGCCAGCAGCCAAGAAACAGGTTCGGAAAAACTGTTTTTT. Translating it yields CASSQETGSEKLFF.

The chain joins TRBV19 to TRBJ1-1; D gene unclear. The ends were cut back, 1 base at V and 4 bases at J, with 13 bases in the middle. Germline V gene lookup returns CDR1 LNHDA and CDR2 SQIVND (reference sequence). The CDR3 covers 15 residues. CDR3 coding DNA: TGTGCCAGTAGTATAGGGCCGGAGCGAGTCACTGAAGCTTTCTTT. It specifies CASSIGPERVTEAFF.

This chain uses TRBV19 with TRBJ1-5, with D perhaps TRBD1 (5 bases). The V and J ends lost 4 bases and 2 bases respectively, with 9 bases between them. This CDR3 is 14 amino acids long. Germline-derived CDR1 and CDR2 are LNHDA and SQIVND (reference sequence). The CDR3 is CASSNQGGNQPQHF. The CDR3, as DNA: TGTGCCAGTAGTAACCAGGGCGGCAATCAGCCCCAGCATTTT.